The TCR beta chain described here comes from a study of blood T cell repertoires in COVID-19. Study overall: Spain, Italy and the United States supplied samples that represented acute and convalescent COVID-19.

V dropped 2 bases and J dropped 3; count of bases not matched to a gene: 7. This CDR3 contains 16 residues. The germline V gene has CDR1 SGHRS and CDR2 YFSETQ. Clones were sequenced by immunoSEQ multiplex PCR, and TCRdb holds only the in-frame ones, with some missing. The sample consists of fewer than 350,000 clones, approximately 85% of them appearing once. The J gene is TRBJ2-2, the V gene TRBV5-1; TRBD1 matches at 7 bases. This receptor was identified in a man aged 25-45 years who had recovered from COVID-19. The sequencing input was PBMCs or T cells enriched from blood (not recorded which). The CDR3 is CASSLVLGGYTGELFF. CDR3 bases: TGCGCCAGCAGCTTAGTTCTAGGGGGCTACACCGGGGAGCTGTTTTTT.